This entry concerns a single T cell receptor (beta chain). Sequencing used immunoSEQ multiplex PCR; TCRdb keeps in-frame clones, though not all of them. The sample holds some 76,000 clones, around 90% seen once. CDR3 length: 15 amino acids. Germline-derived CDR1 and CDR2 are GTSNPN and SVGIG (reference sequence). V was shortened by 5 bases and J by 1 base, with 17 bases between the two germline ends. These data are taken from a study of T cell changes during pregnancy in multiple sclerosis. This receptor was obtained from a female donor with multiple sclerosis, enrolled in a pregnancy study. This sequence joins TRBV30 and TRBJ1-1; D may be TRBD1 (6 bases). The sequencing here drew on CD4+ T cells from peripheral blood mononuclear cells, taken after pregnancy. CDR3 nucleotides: TGTGCCTGGGGTCTAGGGGGGGCCCGGAACACTGAAGCTTTCTTT. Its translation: CAWGLGGARNTEAFF. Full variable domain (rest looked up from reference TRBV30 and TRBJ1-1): SQTIHQWPATLVQPVGSPLSLECTVEGTSNPNLYWYRQAAGRGLQLLFYSVGIGQISSEVPQNLSASRPQDRQFILSSKKLLLSDSGFYLCAWGLGGARNTEAFFGQGTRLTVV.